The source of this T cell receptor beta chain is a study of beta chain features in type 1 diabetes. Study details: Across the samples, 107,917,701 sorted cells were examined in total.

The entirety of the isolated RNA underwent reverse transcription, so expressed TCRB transcripts were sequenced. The average output of naive, central memory and regulatory T cell samples was approximately 3.7 million reads. This table comes from immunoSEQ multiplex PCR, and its TCRdb copy is limited to in-frame clones, with some not included. This sample has about 240,000 clones, with 25% to 30% found just once. Germline-derived CDR1 and CDR2 are SNHLY and FYNNEI. Trimming stripped 10 bases from V and 8 bases from J, with 8 bases between. The CDR3 covers 9 residues. This clone was detected a few times.

The sequenced sample was central memory CD4+ T cells from blood. This clonotype was sampled from a man younger than 45 in good health. The J gene is TRBJ1-2, the V gene TRBV2; D gene uncertain. The CDR3 nucleotides are TGTGCCATCGTCCCGGGCTACACCTTC. Encoded protein: CAIVPGYTF.